These 22 T cell receptor beta chains were sequenced from one sample in a study of cytomegalovirus exposure and HLA in healthy donors. PCR amplification relied on 60 Vbeta primers (plus 13 Jbeta primers). Using immunoSEQ multiplex PCR, the repertoire was profiled, and TCRdb retains in-frame clones only, with some absent. The repertoire has roughly 120,000 clones, over 15% of them found once; the top ten carry roughly 2%. The sample consisted of PBMCs. These receptors were obtained from a woman aged 18-29 years in good health and CMV-seronegative.

This clone was seen a few times. The rearrangement links TRBV7-2 to TRBJ1-2; D not certain. Looked up from germline, CDR1 is SGHTA and CDR2 is FQGNSA. Deletions cut 5 bases from V and 3 bases from J, with 7 bases between. The CDR3 sequence is 12 residues long. In nucleotides, the CDR3 is TGTGCCAGCAGCAGCACAGACTATGGCTACACCTTC. Residues: CASSSTDYGYTF.

The chain recombines TRBV2 with TRBJ1-2; the match to TRBD1 covers 9 bases. Trimming cost V 3 bases and J 5 bases; bases outside gene matches: 10. The CDR3 consists of 16 residues. Germline V gene sequence: CDR1 SNHLY, CDR2 FYNNEI. The CDR3 sequence is CASSDLGQGFGYGYTF. CDR3 DNA sequence: TGTGCCAGCAGTGACCTAGGACAGGGGTTTGGGTATGGCTACACCTTC. Full variable domain (rest looked up from reference TRBV2 and TRBJ1-2): EPEVTQTPSHQVTQMGQEVILRCVPISNHLYFYWYRQILGQKVEFLVSFYNNEISEKSEIFDDQFSVERPDGSNFTLKIRSTKLEDSAMYFCASSDLGQGFGYGYTFGSGTRLTVV.

This chain uses TRBV10-3 with TRBJ2-3; D unresolved. The CDR3 is made up of 14 amino acids. The V end lost 4 bases, the J end lost 0 bases, and 8 bases lay between the germline ends. The germline V gene encodes CDR1 ENHRY and CDR2 SYGVKD. CDR3 DNA sequence: TGTGCCATCAGTGGAGGCCAGAGCACAGATACGCAGTATTTT. It is translated as CAISGGQSTDTQYF.

This clone was found a few times. The chain couples TRBV9 to TRBJ2-3; 7 nucleotides line up with TRBD1. The CDR3 covers 13 residues. Trimming removed 4 bases from V and 4 bases from J; junction bases left unmatched: 3. The germline V gene has CDR1 SGDLS and CDR2 YYNGEE. The CDR3 nucleotides are TGTGCCAGCAGCCTAGGGGGCGCAGATACGCAGTATTTT. This translates into CASSLGGADTQYF.

This clone was picked up a small number of times. J is TRBJ2-2 and V is TRBV7-3; 7 bases agree with TRBD2. The CDR3 consists of 15 residues. CDR1 and CDR2 from the germline V gene are SGHTA and FQGTGA. Losses at the gene ends were 6 bases for V and 1 base for J; bases not matched to a gene: 5. CDR3 in DNA: TGTGCCAGCAGACTGTTAGCGGGGAACACCGGGGAGCTGTTTTTT. This translates into CASRLLAGNTGELFF.

This chain links TRBV29-1 with TRBJ2-6, with 11 nucleotides matching TRBD2. The CDR3 contains 18 residues. V dropped 1 base and J dropped 0; count of bases not matched to a gene: 5. Germline-derived CDR1 and CDR2 are SQVTM and ANQGSEA. The CDR3 region is CSVEVTSGGFSGANVLTF. CDR3 coding DNA: TGCAGCGTTGAAGTTACTAGCGGGGGTTTCTCTGGGGCCAACGTCCTGACTTTC.

The chain employs TRBV29-1 and TRBJ2-1, with 8 bases aligning to TRBD2. The V gene's germline CDR1 is SQVTM and CDR2 ANQGSEA. V lost 6 bases, J lost 4 bases, and 11 bases stayed unmatched. The CDR3 is 15 residues long. Here the CDR3 DNA reads TGCAGCGTCGAGGACGGACTAGCCTCATACAATGAGCAGTTCTTC. This gives the protein CSVEDGLASYNEQFF.

This clone was found a few times. The rearrangement links TRBV7-2 to TRBJ2-3; 13 bases agree with TRBD2. V was pared by 5 bases and J by 5 bases, with 7 bases of the junction left unmatched. The CDR3 is made up of 16 amino acids. Germline CDR1 SGHTA, CDR2 FQGNSA. DNA for the CDR3: TGTGCCAGCAGCCATACTAGCGGGGGGGCCAAAGATACGCAGTATTTT. It translates to CASSHTSGGAKDTQYF. Full variable domain (missing parts from reference TRBV7-2 and TRBJ2-3): GAGVSQSPSNKVTEKGKDVELRCDPISGHTALYWYRQSLGQGLEFLIYFQGNSAPDKSGLPSDRFSAERTGGSVSTLTIQRTQQEDSAVYLCASSHTSGGAKDTQYFGPGTRLTVL.

The chain links TRBV4-1 to TRBJ2-3, with D unclear. The germline V and J ends were trimmed by 0 bases and 2 bases, with 15 bases remaining between them. Germline V gives CDR1 MGHRA, CDR2 YSYEKL. This CDR3 is built from 17 residues. In DNA form, the CDR3 reads TGCGCCAGCAGCCAAGATCTAAAGTTGAGGCTCACAGATACGCAGTATTTT. Encoded protein: CASSQDLKLRLTDTQYF.

In its sample, this clone was seen a few times. This rearrangement joins TRBV5-8 to TRBJ2-2; D uncertain. Germline CDR1 reads SGHTS; CDR2 reads YDEGEE. The CDR3 length is 14 residues. Trimming shortened V by 3 bases and J by 1 base, and 7 bases separated the two germline ends. This chain's CDR3 is CASSWRQNTGELFF. The CDR3 region has the DNA TGTGCCAGCAGCTGGCGACAGAACACCGGGGAGCTGTTTTTT. The full variable domain, with the rest looked up from reference TRBV5-8 and TRBJ2-2, is EAGVTQSPTHLIKTRGQQATLRCSPISGHTSVYWYQQALGLGLQFLLWYDEGEERNRGNFPPRFSGRQFPNYSSELNVNALELEDSALYLCASSWRQNTGELFFGEGSRLTVL.

This clone was observed a few times. V gene TRBV25-1 combines with J gene TRBJ1-1; possibly TRBD1 for D (5 bases). The CDR3 runs 15 residues. From germline, CDR1 is MGHDK and CDR2 SYGVNS. Deletions cut 5 bases from V and 1 base from J, with 14 bases between. This CDR3 reads CASSPLREGNTEAFF. CDR3 in DNA: TGTGCCAGCAGTCCCCTCAGGGAGGGGAACACTGAAGCTTTCTTT.

The V call is TRBV29-1, the J call TRBJ2-7; 7 bases align to TRBD2. Trimming took 0 bases from V and 12 from J; bases not matched to a gene: 5. Germline CDR1 and CDR2: SQVTM and ANQGSEA. The CDR3 sequence is 11 residues long. The CDR3 protein is CSVEDKGRVYF. CDR3 in DNA: TGCAGCGTTGAAGATAAAGGGAGGGTGTACTTC.

This clone was recorded a few times. CDR3 sequence: CASSPNSGREQFF. The CDR3 nucleotides read TGTGCCAGCAGCCCGAATAGCGGGAGGGAACAGTTCTTC. V gene TRBV9 combines with J gene TRBJ2-1; TRBD2 matches at 11 bases. J lost 13 bases, V lost 4 bases, and 7 bases had no gene match. The CDR3 runs to 13 residues. Germline V CDR1 and CDR2: SGDLS, YYNGEE.

This clone was counted only a few times. The J gene is TRBJ2-7, the V gene TRBV9; 7 positions match TRBD2. The CDR3 runs to 16 residues. Germline values: CDR1 SGDLS, CDR2 YYNGEE. Germline trimming cut 0 bases from V and 2 bases from J; bases unmatched to any gene: 8. The DNA for the CDR3 is TGTGCCAGCAGCGTAGCGGGGGGAGGCCATACCTACGAGCAGTACTTC. Its protein is CASSVAGGGHTYEQYF.

With regard to this clone: This CDR3 is also generated by other DNA sequences in the sample. This chain links TRBV28 with TRBJ1-5; 8 positions match TRBD1. This CDR3 is 14 amino acids long. V shed 2 bases, J shed 4 bases, and the junction held 1 base outside the gene matches. Per germline, CDR1 MDHEN and CDR2 SYDVKM. As DNA, the CDR3 is TGTGCCAGCAGTTTAAGGGACAGGAATCAGCCCCAGCATTTT. Residues: CASSLRDRNQPQHF.

The chain joins TRBV6-1 to TRBJ2-2, with 7 bases fitting TRBD1. The CDR3 loop spans 16 amino acids. V trimming: 3 bases; J trimming: 5 bases; junction bases outside the gene matches: 9. CDR1 MNHNS and CDR2 SASEGT come from the germline V gene. The CDR3 protein is CASSDYRGRWTGELFF. CDR3 in DNA: TGTGCCAGCAGTGATTACAGGGGACGGTGGACCGGGGAGCTGTTTTTT.

This clone appeared a few times. This chain uses TRBV6-1 with TRBJ1-2; weak D call: TRBD1 (6 bases). The CDR3 consists of 14 residues. Germline V CDR1 and CDR2: MNHNS, SASEGT. The V end lost 10 bases, the J end lost 6 bases, and 21 bases lay between the germline ends. The chain's CDR3 is CATTLRGANHGYTF. The CDR3 DNA sequence: TGTGCCACCACGCTCCGGGGGGCTAATCATGGCTACACCTTC.

V is TRBV29-1 and J is TRBJ2-5, with 10 positions matching TRBD2. Germline values: CDR1 SQVTM, CDR2 ANQGSEA. This CDR3 contains 16 residues. V shed 6 bases and J 0 bases; nucleotides not matched to a gene: 10. The CDR3 DNA sequence: TGCAGCGTCCGATCTCCGGGACTAGCGCACCAAGAGACCCAGTACTTC. It is translated as CSVRSPGLAHQETQYF.

The chain employs TRBV10-3 and TRBJ1-5, with D hard to call. This CDR3 comprises 14 residues. Germline V gene data show CDR1 as ENHRY and CDR2 as SYGVKD. V was cut by 3 bases and J by 2 bases, with 8 bases left in between. The CDR3 DNA is TGTGCCATCAGTGAAGGCAGGCGCAATCAGCCCCAGCATTTT. It encodes CAISEGRRNQPQHF.

This clone turned up a few times. For the CDR3, the DNA is TGTGCCTGGAGTAAGGGGCTACAGGGAAACACTGAAGCTTTCTTT. It is translated as CAWSKGLQGNTEAFF. V gene TRBV30 combines with J gene TRBJ1-1, with a weak D call TRBD1 (6 bases). CDR3 length: 15 amino acids. Trimming pared 2 bases from V and 2 bases from J, leaving 15 bases between. The germline CDR1 and CDR2 sequences are GTSNPN and SVGIG (reference sequence).

Here the CDR3 DNA reads TGCAGCGCAAGGGAGGGTGGCACCGGGGAGCTGTTTTTT. As protein: CSAREGGTGELFF. The rearrangement links TRBV29-1 to TRBJ2-2; 7 bases match TRBD2. CDR1 is SQVTM, CDR2 ANQGSEA, per germline. The V gene end was trimmed by 7 bases and the J gene end by 4 bases; junction bases not matched to a gene: 6. This CDR3 contains 13 residues.

This clone was observed a few times. CDR3 coding DNA: TGTGCCAGCAGCCCATCGGGACTAGCCAGGGAGACCCAGTACTTC. Amino acid sequence: CASSPSGLARETQYF. The V call is TRBV28, the J call TRBJ2-5; 9 bases are a match to TRBD2. CDR1 is MDHEN and CDR2 is SYDVKM in the germline V gene. The CDR3 sequence is 15 residues long. Germline trimming cut 6 bases from V and 5 bases from J; bases unmatched to any gene: 10.